This TCR beta chain was profiled in a study of patients and donors after allogeneic stem cell transplantation. The ends were cut back, 0 bases at V and 5 bases at J, with 11 bases in the middle. The germline CDR1 and CDR2 sequences are SGHRS and YFSETQ. The CDR3 runs 14 residues. TCRdb re-derived calls from the RT-PCR reads in MiXCR, one entry per CDR3 protein. The data hold about a million distinct CDR3 sequences, with about a sixth observed a single time. The sample taken for sequencing was blood, either unsorted or a sorted T cell fraction (not recorded which). The TCR comes from a human donor who was either an allogeneic HSCT recipient or a stem cell or donor lymphocyte infusion donor (not recorded which). It is not recorded whose cells these are; they may come from a transplant donor. V gene TRBV5-1 combines with J gene TRBJ1-2; D not resolved. The CDR3 sequence: CASSLEATGYGYTF. CDR3 DNA: TGCGCCAGCAGCTTGGAGGCCACCGGGTATGGCTACACCTTC. Using reference TRBV5-1 and TRBJ1-2 for the parts outside the CDR3, the full variable domain is KAGVTQTPRYLIKTRGQQVTLSCSPISGHRSVSWYQQTPGQGLQFLFEYFSETQRNKGNFPGRFSGRQFSNSRSEMNVSTLELGDSALYLCASSLEATGYGYTFGSGTRLTVV.